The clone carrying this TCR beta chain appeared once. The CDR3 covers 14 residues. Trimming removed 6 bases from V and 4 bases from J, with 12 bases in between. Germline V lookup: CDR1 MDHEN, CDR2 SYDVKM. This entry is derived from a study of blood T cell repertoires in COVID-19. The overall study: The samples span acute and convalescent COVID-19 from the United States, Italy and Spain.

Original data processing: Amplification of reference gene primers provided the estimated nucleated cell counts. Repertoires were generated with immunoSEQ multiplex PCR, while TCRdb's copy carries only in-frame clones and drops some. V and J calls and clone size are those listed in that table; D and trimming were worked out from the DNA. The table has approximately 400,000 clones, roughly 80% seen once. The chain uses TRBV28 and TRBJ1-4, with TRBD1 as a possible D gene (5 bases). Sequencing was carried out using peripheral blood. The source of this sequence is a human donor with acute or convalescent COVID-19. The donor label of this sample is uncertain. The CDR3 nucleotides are TGTGCCAGCAGCTTGAGGGGAGGTAATGAAAAACTGTTTTTT. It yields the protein CASSLRGGNEKLFF.